The sequence of this T cell receptor (beta chain) was determined in a study of blood T cell repertoires in COVID-19. Turning to the study itself: Some COVID-19 samples were acute and others convalescent; all came from the United States, Italy and Spain. PBMCs, B-cell-depleted T cells, or T cells provided the cDNA or gDNA that made up the material.

The V end was cut by 2 bases, the J end by 11 bases, with 20 bases between. CDR1 and CDR2 from the germline V gene are LGHDT and YNNKEL (reference sequence). CDR3 size: 15 residues. In the original analysis: Amplification with reference gene primers provided the estimates of nucleated cell counts. This table comes from immunoSEQ multiplex PCR, and its TCRdb copy is limited to in-frame clones, with some not included. The V and J calls and clone size are taken from that table; D and trimming were inferred from the DNA. The data show approximately 150,000 clones, with 81% seen just once and approximately 8.2% held by the top ten.

Source material: peripheral blood. The clonotype comes from a human donor in a cohort sampled during active COVID-19. This chain connects TRBV3-1 (or the pseudogene TRBV3-2) to TRBJ2-3; D perhaps matches TRBD2 (5 bases). The CDR3 spells CASSQLDWSKTQQYF. CDR3 coding DNA: TGTGCCAGCAGCCAATTGGACTGGAGCAAGACTCAGCAGTATTTT.